These T cell receptor beta chains were read from a single sample in a study of response to subunit inactivated influenza vaccine. Via MiXCR, TCRdb re-called the RT-PCR reads, giving one row per CDR3 protein. The sample has 600,000 to 700,000 distinct CDR3 sequences; approximately 15% are singletons. The source was PBMCs from blood, collected around 14 days before vaccination. Receptor source: a man aged 45-65 years who received an inactivated influenza vaccine. Both conserved end residues are part of each CDR3. The order of the fields is V gene, D gene, J gene, clone size, CDR3 DNA, CDR3 protein. D genes are given only for firm matches. Expanded clones get a size class; other rows say once, few or many, or leave the size out.

>TRBV24-1|TRBD1|TRBJ2-2|many
TGTGCCACCAGTGATACCAACACAGGGGGCCCGAACACCGGGGAGCTGTTTTTT
CATSDTNTGGPNTGELFF
>TRBV7-2|.|TRBJ2-7|.
TGTGCCAGCAGCCAACAACAGGGCTCCCACGAGCAGTACTTC
CASSQQQGSHEQYF
>TRBV12-3/TRBV12-4|.|TRBJ2-1|few
TGTGCCAGCAGTTTTTCGAACGCCGGGAACGATGAGCAGTTCTTC
CASSFSNAGNDEQFF
>TRBV7-2|.|TRBJ2-3|few
TGTGCCAGCAGCCGGTCCACCGGGGGGCGGGATACGCAGTATTTT
CASSRSTGGRDTQYF
>TRBV9|TRBD1|TRBJ2-1|few
TGTGCCAGCAGCGACTGGGACAGGGGACTCGGTGAGCAGTTCTTC
CASSDWDRGLGEQFF
>TRBV20-1|TRBD2|TRBJ2-1|many
TGCAGTGCTAGAGAGGGACTAGCGGGATACAATGAGCAGTTCTTC
CSAREGLAGYNEQFF
>TRBV18|.|TRBJ2-3|many
TGTGCCAGCTCACCAACAGGGCCAGATACGCAGTATTTT
CASSPTGPDTQYF
>TRBV12-5|TRBD2|TRBJ2-1|few
TGTGCTAGTGGTCTAGCGGGAGGTCCCTTTTCCTACAATGAGCAGTTCTTC
CASGLAGGPFSYNEQFF
>TRBV6-6|.|TRBJ2-5|many
TGTGCCAGCAGTAAAAGGCCCCAAGAGACCCAGTACTTC
CASSKRPQETQYF
>TRBV7-9|.|TRBJ2-2|few
TGTGCCAGCAGCTTAGGACAGTCGGTCAACACCGGGGAGCTGTTTTTT
CASSLGQSVNTGELFF
>TRBV28|.|TRBJ2-5|.
TGTGCCAGCAGAGGGCCTAGTGTGTCGGGGACCCAGTACTTC
CASRGPSVSGTQYF
>TRBV11-2|.|TRBJ1-1|.
TGTGCCAGCAGCTTAGTAGGCTCCTACTGGACTGAAGCTTTCTTT
CASSLVGSYWTEAFF
>TRBV7-2|.|TRBJ2-1|few
TGTGCCAGCAGCTTAAAGGGGGGGGAATACAATGAGCAGTTCTTC
CASSLKGGEYNEQFF
>TRBV5-1|TRBD2|TRBJ2-7|few
TGCGCCAGCCGGGGGGGAGAGAGTGAGCAGTACTTC
CASRGGESEQYF
>TRBV27|TRBD2|TRBJ2-2|many
TGTGCCAGCAGTTTTAGCGGGGGACACACCGGGGAGCTGTTTTTT
CASSFSGGHTGELFF
>TRBV7-9|.|TRBJ1-6|many
TGTGCCAGCAGCTTAGTGAGTGAGGGACCTTCACCCCTCCACTTT
CASSLVSEGPSPLHF
>TRBV12-3/TRBV12-4|TRBD2|TRBJ2-7|few
TGTGCCAGCAGTCCCGACGCCGGACTAGCGGACTACGAGCAGTACTTC
CASSPDAGLADYEQYF
>TRBV14|.|TRBJ1-5|few
TGTGCCAGCAGCCAAGTTTGGGGGAGCCAGAATCAGCCCCAGCATTTT
CASSQVWGSQNQPQHF
>TRBV7-2|TRBD2|TRBJ2-3|.
TGTGCCAGCAGCCCTAGCGGGGGCGGAGATACGCAGTATTTT
CASSPSGGGDTQYF
>TRBV6-1|TRBD1|TRBJ1-5|.
TGTGCCAGCAGGCCCCGACAGGGAATAGATCCCCAGCATTTT
CASRPRQGIDPQHF
>TRBV7-2|.|TRBJ2-1|many
TGTGCCAGCAGCTTAAGGTCAGGGAAGGATGAGCAGTTCTTC
CASSLRSGKDEQFF
>TRBV29-1|TRBD1|TRBJ2-7|.
TGCAGCGTTGAAGACCCGGACAGGGGGCGCACCGGCGAGCAGTACTTC
CSVEDPDRGRTGEQYF
>TRBV7-2|.|TRBJ2-7|.
TGTGCCAGCAGCCCAGGGTGGGGAAGCTACGAGCAGTACTTC
CASSPGWGSYEQYF
>TRBV20-1|TRBD1|TRBJ2-3|few
TGCAGTGCTCACCCGGGACAGTTACCCACAGATACGCAGTATTTT
CSAHPGQLPTDTQYF
>TRBV20-1|TRBD2|TRBJ2-3|few
TGCAGTGCTAGCGCTAGCGGGACTGAGGATACGCAGTATTTT
CSASASGTEDTQYF
>TRBV24-1|.|TRBJ2-6|few
TGTGCCACCAGTGGACTTTCAAACGGGCAAACCTCTGGGGCCAACGTCCTGACTTTC
CATSGLSNGQTSGANVLTF
>TRBV2|.|TRBJ2-6|.
TGTGCCAGCAGGCCAGGGGCGCGGGGGGCCAACGTCCTGACTTTC
CASRPGARGANVLTF
>TRBV12-3/TRBV12-4|.|TRBJ1-2|few
TGTGCCAGCAGCCCGACAGGTCCACATGGCTACACCTTC
CASSPTGPHGYTF
>TRBV18|TRBD2|TRBJ2-1|.
TGTGCCAGCTCACCATATCTTGCGGGAGGGAGCTCCTACAATGAGCAGTTCTTC
CASSPYLAGGSSYNEQFF
>TRBV6-5|.|TRBJ1-6|.
TGTGCCAGCAGTTACCCGGATAATAATTCACCCCTCCACTTT
CASSYPDNNSPLHF
>TRBV12-3/TRBV12-4|.|TRBJ2-7|few
TGTGCCAGCAGCGCTCGGGAGAACGAGCAGTACTTC
CASSARENEQYF
>TRBV7-6|TRBD1|TRBJ2-3|many
TGTGCCAGCAGCTTAGCGGTGTACAGGGGGCCGGATACGCAGTATTTT
CASSLAVYRGPDTQYF
>TRBV20-1|TRBD1|TRBJ1-2|many
TGCAGTGCAGCGGACAGGGCTAACTATGGCTACACCTTC
CSAADRANYGYTF
>TRBV4-3|.|TRBJ2-1|few
TGCGCCAGCAGCCAAGGCCAGTCGGACAATGAGCAGTTCTTC
CASSQGQSDNEQFF
>TRBV14|.|TRBJ2-7|few
TGTGCCAGCAGCCCGGGCGGAGCGGGTTTCTACGAGCAGTACTTC
CASSPGGAGFYEQYF
>TRBV20-1|.|TRBJ2-1|.
TGCAGTTCCCGGGAGGGGGCTTACAATGAGCAGTTCTTC
CSSREGAYNEQFF
>TRBV14|TRBD1|TRBJ1-1|.
TGTGCCAGCAGTGACAGGGGGCCGGGCACTGAAGCTTTCTTT
CASSDRGPGTEAFF
>TRBV7-2|.|TRBJ1-1|many
TGTGCCAGCAGCTTAGCCTCAGGTAACACTGAAGCTTTCTTT
CASSLASGNTEAFF
>TRBV10-3|TRBD2|TRBJ2-7|few
TGTGCCACGCAAGGACTAGCCCTATCCTACGAGCAGTACTTC
CATQGLALSYEQYF
>TRBV7-9|.|TRBJ2-3|.
TGTGCCAGCAGCTTAGCGCTCTGGAATAGCGGTGATACGCAGTATTTT
CASSLALWNSGDTQYF
>TRBV28|.|TRBJ2-7|.
TGTGCCAGCAGTATCCCCACACCCCAGAGCTACGAGCAGTACTTC
CASSIPTPQSYEQYF
>TRBV7-9|.|TRBJ2-1|many
TGTGCCAGCAGCCAATTAGCGGTGTACAATGAGCAGTTCTTC
CASSQLAVYNEQFF
>TRBV15|.|TRBJ1-3|few
TGTGCCACCAGCAGCATCCGGGACGGGAACTCTGGAAACACCATATATTTT
CATSSIRDGNSGNTIYF
>TRBV12-3/TRBV12-4|.|TRBJ2-2|few
TGTGCCAGCAGGATTGAAGGGATAGGCGGGGAGCTGTTTTTT
CASRIEGIGGELFF
>TRBV5-4|.|TRBJ1-1|.
TGTGCCAGCAGCTTGGTAGGGGCCGTTGGCACTGAAGCTTTCTTT
CASSLVGAVGTEAFF